A selection of T cell receptor beta chains follows, all from one sample in a study of T cell repertoires in cytomegalovirus infection. TCRdb reprocessed the reads via MiXCR and lists one record per CDR3 protein. The table lists hundreds of thousands of distinct CDR3 sequences, 33% of them singletons, with around a sixth in the top ten. Their antigens remain unidentified. The specimen was cultured PBMCs, collected from culture after CMV antigen stimulation. The origin of the receptors is a human donor in good health (CMV status not recorded). Some clones in this sample may be carry-over from other donors' samples. CDR3s include the opening cysteine and the closing phenylalanine or tryptophan. The D gene is left open where the match is weak. The size entry is marked missing in some rows and otherwise reads once, few, many or a size class.

size	V	D	J	CDR3	DNA
.	TRBV27	.	TRBJ2-5	CASSFTRYQETQYF	TGTGCCAGCAGTTTTACACGGTACCAAGAGACCCAGTACTTC
.	TRBV12-3/TRBV12-4	.	TRBJ1-3	CASSPLATGNTIYF	TGTGCCAGCAGCCCACTAGCGACTGGAAACACCATATATTTT
.	TRBV7-2	.	TRBJ2-1	CASTRPSSSYNEQFF	TGTGCCAGCACCCGACCGTCTAGCTCCTACAATGAGCAGTTCTTC
.	TRBV20-1	TRBD2	TRBJ2-7	CSAAKSRGGSLSTSYEQYF	TGCAGTGCTGCTAAAAGTCGTGGCGGGAGTTTATCCACTTCTTACGAGCAGTACTTC
few	TRBV4-1	.	TRBJ1-2	CASSQDVAGSHYGYTF	TGCGCCAGCAGCCAAGATGTCGCGGGGAGCCACTATGGCTACACCTTC
many	TRBV4-1	.	TRBJ1-2	CASSQGPRGNYGYTF	TGCGCCAGCAGCCAAGGTCCACGCGGAAACTATGGCTACACCTTC
.	TRBV10-3	.	TRBJ2-3	CATLAETHDTQYF	TGTGCCACCTTAGCGGAGACGCACGATACGCAGTATTTT
few	TRBV6-5	.	TRBJ1-4	CASSGAAEKLFF	TGTGCCAGCAGCGGGGCAGCTGAAAAACTGTTTTTT
many	TRBV11-2	.	TRBJ2-1	CASSRSQSNEQFF	TGTGCCAGCAGCAGATCCCAGAGCAATGAGCAGTTCTTC
many	TRBV7-2	.	TRBJ2-3	CASSWRAGSTDTQYF	TGTGCCAGCAGCTGGAGAGCGGGTAGCACAGATACGCAGTATTTT
.	TRBV12-5	.	TRBJ2-1	CASGLVRVGGREDEQFF	TGTGCTAGTGGTTTGGTACGAGTCGGTGGCCGCGAAGATGAGCAGTTCTTC
.	TRBV7-8	.	TRBJ2-3	CASSLRVTTDTQYF	TGTGCCAGCAGCTTAAGGGTCACCACAGATACGCAGTATTTT
few	TRBV18	TRBD2	TRBJ2-5	CASSPVSGGETQYF	TGTGCCAGCTCACCAGTCTCGGGAGGCGAGACCCAGTACTTC
.	TRBV6-5	.	TRBJ1-6	CASSYEGRDYNSPLHF	TGTGCCAGCAGTTACGAGGGAAGGGATTATAATTCACCCCTCCACTTT
.	TRBV12-3/TRBV12-4	.	TRBJ1-5	CASSPENWQPQHF	TGTGCCAGCAGTCCTGAAAACTGGCAGCCCCAGCATTTT
many	TRBV7-2	.	TRBJ1-1	CASSLVGRTEAFF	TGTGCCAGCAGCTTAGTCGGGAGGACTGAAGCTTTCTTT
few	TRBV7-9	.	TRBJ1-2	CASSLGPVGTF	TGTGCCAGCAGCTTAGGTCCCGTTGGAACCTTC
.	TRBV28	TRBD1	TRBJ1-1	CASRPYEGQGTEAFF	TGTGCCAGCCGTCCATATGAGGGACAGGGCACTGAAGCTTTCTTT
.	TRBV6-2/TRBV6-3	.	TRBJ1-3	CASEDLSPHSGNTIYF	TGTGCCAGCGAGGATTTGAGTCCTCACTCTGGAAACACCATATATTTT
once	TRBV20-1	TRBD1	TRBJ2-7	CSASPGQGMQYF	TGCAGTGCTTCTCCGGGACAGGGCATGCAGTACTTC
.	TRBV3-1	.	TRBJ2-1	CASSQDRFYNEQFF	TGTGCCAGCAGCCAAGACAGATTTTACAATGAGCAGTTCTTC
many	TRBV7-2	TRBD1	TRBJ2-4	CASSWTGNGKNIQYF	TGTGCCAGCAGTTGGACAGGGAACGGCAAAAACATTCAGTACTTC
.	TRBV5-4	.	TRBJ2-1	CASSSQQGPLTREQFF	TGTGCCAGCAGCTCTCAACAGGGACCCCTTACAAGGGAGCAGTTCTTC
once	TRBV6-5	.	TRBJ2-3	CASSTGPQDTQYF	TGTGCCAGCAGTACGGGGCCCCAAGATACGCAGTATTTT
.	TRBV10-1	.	TRBJ2-3	CASSESLATSTDTQYF	TGCGCCAGCAGTGAGTCGTTAGCGACTAGCACAGATACGCAGTATTTT
few	TRBV7-9	TRBD2	TRBJ2-1	CASSSRDYRGNEQFF	TGTGCCAGCAGCTCCCGGGACTACCGAGGGAATGAGCAGTTCTTC
.	TRBV7-2	TRBD1	TRBJ1-1	CASSLEGALNAFF	TGTGCCAGCAGCTTGGAGGGGGCGCTTAATGCTTTCTTT
.	TRBV20-1	TRBD2	TRBJ2-2	CSARVGLAGPNTGELFF	TGCAGTGCTAGAGTTGGGTTAGCGGGCCCGAACACCGGGGAGCTGTTTTTT
.	TRBV11-2	TRBD1	TRBJ2-2	CASSLVTGLSTGELFF	TGTGCCAGCAGCTTGGTGACAGGGCTTAGCACCGGGGAGCTGTTTTTT
.	TRBV6-2/TRBV6-3	TRBD2	TRBJ2-7	CASTPSGPPYEQYF	TGTGCCAGCACCCCTAGCGGGCCCCCCTACGAGCAGTACTTC
.	TRBV5-1	TRBD1	TRBJ2-3	CASIRTGTGDTQYF	TGCGCCAGCATACGGACAGGGACCGGAGATACGCAGTATTTT
.	TRBV4-2	.	TRBJ2-3	CASSQDSSSRSTDTQYF	TGTGCCAGCAGCCAAGATTCCAGCAGCCGTAGCACAGATACGCAGTATTTT
few	TRBV12-3/TRBV12-4	.	TRBJ1-1	CASRSLFTFGTDTEAFF	TGTGCCAGCAGGTCACTTTTTACCTTCGGGACGGACACTGAAGCTTTCTTT
.	TRBV7-9	.	TRBJ2-5	CASSLAPRQEETQYF	TGTGCCAGCAGCTTAGCCCCTAGGCAGGAAGAGACCCAGTACTTC
few	TRBV7-6	.	TRBJ2-2	CASTSRGGAAGELFF	TGTGCCAGCACCTCAAGAGGGGGGGCGGCCGGGGAGCTGTTTTTT
.	TRBV7-2	TRBD1	TRBJ2-1	CASSAGQVYNEQFF	TGTGCCAGCAGCGCGGGACAGGTCTACAATGAGCAGTTCTTC
.	TRBV29-1	.	TRBJ2-7	CSVSTGSYEQYF	TGCAGCGTTTCCACAGGCTCCTACGAGCAGTACTTC
few	TRBV7-9	TRBD1	TRBJ1-3	CASSPLETGPGNTIYF	TGTGCCAGCAGCCCCCTCGAGACAGGGCCAGGAAACACCATATATTTT
.	TRBV7-2	.	TRBJ1-6	CASSFDPGHSPLHF	TGTGCCAGCAGCTTTGATCCAGGCCATTCACCCCTCCACTTT
.	TRBV6-2/TRBV6-3	TRBD1	TRBJ2-2	CASSYTRQGGTGEPFF	TGTGCCAGCAGTTACACTCGACAGGGCGGCACCGGGGAGCCGTTTTTT
.	TRBV19	.	TRBJ2-1	CASSVDRFNEQFF	TGTGCCAGTAGTGTCGACAGATTCAATGAGCAGTTCTTC
few	TRBV5-4	TRBD2	TRBJ2-3	CASSLDGRATDTQYF	TGTGCCAGCAGCTTGGACGGGAGGGCCACAGATACGCAGTATTTT
.	TRBV14	TRBD2	TRBJ2-7	CASSQDRLAGGLNYEQYF	TGTGCCAGCAGCCAAGATCGACTAGCGGGAGGACTAAACTACGAGCAGTACTTC
few	TRBV6-4	.	TRBJ2-5	CASSDPNRSGETQYF	TGTGCCAGCAGTGACCCGAACAGGTCGGGAGAGACCCAGTACTTC
few	TRBV7-6	TRBD1	TRBJ1-1	CASSLATGFSEAFF	TGTGCCAGCAGCTTAGCGACAGGGTTTAGTGAAGCTTTCTTT
.	TRBV7-2	.	TRBJ2-3	CASSLVGFYTDTQYF	TGTGCCAGCAGCTTAGTGGGGTTCTACACAGATACGCAGTATTTT
.	TRBV7-2	.	TRBJ1-3	CASSSTQGYGDTIYF	TGTGCCAGCAGCTCTACCCAGGGGTACGGCGACACCATATATTTT
.	TRBV24-1	TRBD1	TRBJ2-1	CATSDLGQGYNEQFF	TGTGCCACCAGTGATTTAGGACAGGGCTACAATGAGCAGTTCTTC
few	TRBV15	.	TRBJ1-1	CATSRDSREAFF	TGTGCCACCAGCAGAGATAGTCGTGAAGCTTTCTTT
few	TRBV6-6	.	TRBJ2-6	CASSYIRSSGANVLTF	TGTGCCAGCAGTTACATCCGAAGCTCTGGGGCCAACGTCCTGACTTTC
.	TRBV2	.	TRBJ1-5	CASRRDGNQPQHF	TGTGCCAGCCGTCGGGACGGCAATCAGCCCCAGCATTTT
.	TRBV19	TRBD1	TRBJ2-6	CASRSDRDGANVLTF	TGTGCCAGTAGATCCGACAGGGATGGGGCCAACGTCCTGACTTTC
.	TRBV10-2	TRBD2	TRBJ2-5	CASSEAMYGRALETQYF	TGCGCCAGCAGTGAAGCGATGTACGGGAGGGCCCTCGAGACCCAGTACTTC